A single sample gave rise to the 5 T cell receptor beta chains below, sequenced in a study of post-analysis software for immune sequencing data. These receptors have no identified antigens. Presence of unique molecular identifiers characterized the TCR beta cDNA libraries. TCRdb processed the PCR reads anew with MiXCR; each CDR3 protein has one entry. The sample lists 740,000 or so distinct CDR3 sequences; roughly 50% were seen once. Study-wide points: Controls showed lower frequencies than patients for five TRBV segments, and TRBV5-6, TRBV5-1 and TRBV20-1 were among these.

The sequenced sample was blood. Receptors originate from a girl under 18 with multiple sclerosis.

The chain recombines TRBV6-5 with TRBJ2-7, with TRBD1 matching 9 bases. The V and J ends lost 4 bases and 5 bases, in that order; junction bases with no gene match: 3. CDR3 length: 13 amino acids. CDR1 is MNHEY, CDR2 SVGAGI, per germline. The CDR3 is CASSWDRDNEQYF. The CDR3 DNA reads TGTGCCAGCAGTTGGGACAGGGACAACGAGCAGTACTTC.

DNA of the CDR3: TGCAGTGCTAATCCGGGACAGGGGTTCTACAATGAGCAGTTCTTC. This gives the protein CSANPGQGFYNEQFF. The chain has TRBV20-1 and TRBJ2-1; TRBD1 aligns across 10 bases. CDR1 is DFQATT and CDR2 is SNEGSKA in the germline V gene (reference sequence). J gave up 3 bases and V 4 bases, and 6 bases lay outside the gene matches. This CDR3 is built from 15 residues.

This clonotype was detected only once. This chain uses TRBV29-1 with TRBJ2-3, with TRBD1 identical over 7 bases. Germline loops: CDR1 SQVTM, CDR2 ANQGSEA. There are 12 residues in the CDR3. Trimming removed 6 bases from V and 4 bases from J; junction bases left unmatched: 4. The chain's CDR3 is CSVGQASDTQYF. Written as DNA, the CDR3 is TGCAGCGTAGGACAGGCCTCAGATACGCAGTATTTT.

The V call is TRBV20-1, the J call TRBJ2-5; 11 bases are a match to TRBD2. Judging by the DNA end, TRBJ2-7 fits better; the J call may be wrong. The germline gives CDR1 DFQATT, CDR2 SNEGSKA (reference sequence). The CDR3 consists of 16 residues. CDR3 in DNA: TGCAGTGCTAGATCAGGGACTAGCGGCGATACCTACGAGCAGTACTTC. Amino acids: CSARSGTSGDTYEQYF.

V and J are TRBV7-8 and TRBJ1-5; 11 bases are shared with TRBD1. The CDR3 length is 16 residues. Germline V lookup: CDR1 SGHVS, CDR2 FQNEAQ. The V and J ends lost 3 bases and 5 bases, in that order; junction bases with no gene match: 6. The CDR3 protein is CASSLYGTGGDQPQHF. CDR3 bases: TGTGCCAGCAGCTTGTACGGGACAGGGGGGGATCAGCCCCAGCATTTT.